This entry describes one TCR beta chain. What this receptor recognizes is not known. Base qualities are not at hand, and no much larger clone is one base apart. The germline V gene sets CDR1 to MGHRA and CDR2 to YSYEKL. The junction shows trimming of 0 bases on V and 4 bases on J, and the gene matches do not reach 8 bases of it. Counted from cysteine to phenylalanine, this CDR3 has 17 amino acids. Left in the record is the CDR3 DNA by itself, 51 bases read in frame from the first base. TCRbeta CDR3 regions were amplified from genomic DNA using the immunoSEQ Assay, a bias-controlled multiplex PCR. As for how the authors treated the data: The number of nucleated cells in each sample was estimated by amplification of reference gene primers within the assay. Sequence reads were collapsed and filtered to measure the absolute abundance of every unique TCRbeta CDR3 rearrangement. Productive Simpson clonality was computed per sample as the square root of Simpson's diversity index over productive rearrangements. Entries here come from immuneACCESS through TCRdb and include only in-frame sequences with V and J called. Some clones fail to appear in such tables; in the studies checked, an unresolved V gene covers under half of the shortfall, and the cause of the remainder is unknown. The D gene and trimming were derived from the DNA, and the V and J assignments and clone size from that table. This sample holds about 120,000 clones; more than 75% were observed only once. The ten top clones hold approximately 3.3% of the sample.

This sample is part of a study of blood T cell repertoires in COVID-19 (TCRdb year 2020). Context from the whole study: The collaborator samples originated in the United States, Italy and Spain and spanned the acute and convalescent phases of COVID-19. The prospective study material was composed of cDNA or gDNA derived from T cells, B-cell-depleted T cells, or PBMCs. The dataset comprised deeply sampled blood TCRbeta repertoires from subjects exposed to, actively infected with, or recovered from COVID-19. The repertoires were released in a freely available public database meant as a resource for research on the immune response to SARS-CoV-2. Samples came from the ongoing ImmuneRACE study (first 160 participants) plus 1,254 subjects from 6 global collaborators. The sample metadata nearly always contained a de-identified subject ID, COVID-19 status, age in years and sex. Where available, HLA class I and class II types were taken from metadata supplied by the sample provider and were not determined by assay-based typing.

General conclusions and limits of the study: Clinical and demographic metadata were provided uncurated, with the amount varying by source and participant.

Collaborating institutions collected whole blood in K2EDTA tubes following their own protocols. Collaborator samples were shipped for TCRbeta analysis as frozen whole blood, isolated PBMCs, or DNA extracted from either sample type. What was sequenced was peripheral blood. The source is a woman aged 50 to 65 with acute or convalescent COVID-19. Recombination linked TRBV4-1 to TRBJ2-5; TRBD2 fits 10 bases in the junction. CDR3 reads: CASSQDLLAGVLETQYF. The nucleotide sequence reads as follows: TGCGCCAGCAGCCAAGATCTGCTAGCGGGGGTGTTAGAGACCCAGTACTTC.